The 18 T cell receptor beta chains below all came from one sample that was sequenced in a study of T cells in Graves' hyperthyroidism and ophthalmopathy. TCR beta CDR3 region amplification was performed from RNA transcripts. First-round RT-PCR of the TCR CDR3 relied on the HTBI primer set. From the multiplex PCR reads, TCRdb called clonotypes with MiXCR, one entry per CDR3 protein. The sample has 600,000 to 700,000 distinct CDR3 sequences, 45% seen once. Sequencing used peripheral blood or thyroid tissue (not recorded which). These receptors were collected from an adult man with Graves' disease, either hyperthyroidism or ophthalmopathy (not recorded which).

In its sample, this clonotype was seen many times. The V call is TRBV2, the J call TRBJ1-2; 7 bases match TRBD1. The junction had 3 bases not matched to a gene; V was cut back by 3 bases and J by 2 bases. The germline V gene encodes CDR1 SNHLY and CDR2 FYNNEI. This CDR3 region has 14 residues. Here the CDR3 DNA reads TGTGCCAGCAGTGACGTCAGGGGGAACTATGGCTACACCTTC. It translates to CASSDVRGNYGYTF.

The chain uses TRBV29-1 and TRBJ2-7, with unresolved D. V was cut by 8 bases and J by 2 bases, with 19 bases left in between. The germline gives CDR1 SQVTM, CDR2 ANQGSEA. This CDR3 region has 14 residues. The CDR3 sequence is CSSTERVGTYEQYF. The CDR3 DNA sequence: TGCAGCAGTACGGAACGGGTAGGAACCTACGAGCAGTACTTC.

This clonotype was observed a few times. Here the CDR3 DNA reads TGTGCCAGCAGCTACCGGGACGACCGCTCCTACGAGCAGTACTTC. Protein product: CASSYRDDRSYEQYF. The genes are TRBV7-8 and TRBJ2-7, with D tentatively TRBD1 or TRBD2 (5 bases each). Germline V CDR1 and CDR2: SGHVS, FQNEAQ. The CDR3 is made up of 15 amino acids. V lost 4 bases and J 0 bases, leaving 13 bases between the germline ends.

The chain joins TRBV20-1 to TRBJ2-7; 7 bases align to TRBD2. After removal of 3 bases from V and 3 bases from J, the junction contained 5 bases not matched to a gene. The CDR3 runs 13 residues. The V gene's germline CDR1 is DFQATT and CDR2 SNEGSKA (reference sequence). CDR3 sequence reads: CSASEGLVYEQYF. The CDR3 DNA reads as TGCAGTGCTAGTGAAGGACTAGTCTACGAGCAGTACTTC.

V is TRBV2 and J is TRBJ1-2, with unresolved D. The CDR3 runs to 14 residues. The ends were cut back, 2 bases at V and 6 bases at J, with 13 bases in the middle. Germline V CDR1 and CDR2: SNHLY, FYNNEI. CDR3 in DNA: TGTGCCAGCAGTGAATCAGAGGGATCGGATGGCTACACCTTC. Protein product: CASSESEGSDGYTF.

The chain's CDR3 is CASSSPGGEAFF. CDR3 nucleotides: TGTGCCAGCAGTTCCCCAGGGGGGGAAGCTTTCTTT. The rearrangement links TRBV7-9 to TRBJ1-1; 7 bases are a match to TRBD1. This CDR3 contains 12 residues. V lost 6 bases and J lost 8; bases outside the gene matches: 6. Germline CDR1 is SEHNR and CDR2 is FQNEAQ (reference sequence).

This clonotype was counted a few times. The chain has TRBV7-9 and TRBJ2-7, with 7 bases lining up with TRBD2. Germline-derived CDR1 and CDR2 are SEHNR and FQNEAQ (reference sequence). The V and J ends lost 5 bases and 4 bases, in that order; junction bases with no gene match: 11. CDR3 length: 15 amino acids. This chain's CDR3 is CASSAPLAKYYEQYF. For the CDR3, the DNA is TGTGCCAGCAGCGCCCCACTAGCGAAATATTACGAGCAGTACTTC. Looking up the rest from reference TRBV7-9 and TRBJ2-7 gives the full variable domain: DTGVSQNPRHKITKRGQNVTFRCDPISEHNRLYWYRQTLGQGPEFLTYFQNEAQLEKSRLLSDRFSAERPKGSFSTLEIQRTEQGDSAMYLCASSAPLAKYYEQYFGPGTRLTVT.

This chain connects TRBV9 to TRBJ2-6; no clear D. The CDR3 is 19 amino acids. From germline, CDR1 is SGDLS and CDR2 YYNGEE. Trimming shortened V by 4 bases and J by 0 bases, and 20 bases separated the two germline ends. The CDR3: CASSLAGWTGSSGANVLTF. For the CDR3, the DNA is TGTGCCAGCAGCTTGGCCGGTTGGACGGGTTCCTCTGGGGCCAACGTCCTGACTTTC.

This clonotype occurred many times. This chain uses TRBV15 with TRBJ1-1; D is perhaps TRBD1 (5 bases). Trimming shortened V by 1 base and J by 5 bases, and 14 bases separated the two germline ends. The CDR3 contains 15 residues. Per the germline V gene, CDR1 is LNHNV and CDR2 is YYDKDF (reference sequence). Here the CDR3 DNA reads TGTGCCACCAGCAGAGGGGAGGGGTTCCCTACTGAAGCTTTCTTT. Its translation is CATSRGEGFPTEAFF.

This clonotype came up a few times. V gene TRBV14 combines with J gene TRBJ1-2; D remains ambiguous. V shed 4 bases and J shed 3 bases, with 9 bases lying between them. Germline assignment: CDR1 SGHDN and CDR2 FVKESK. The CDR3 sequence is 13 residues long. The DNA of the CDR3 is TGTGCCAGCAGCCCGGATGGGCACTATGGCTACACCTTC. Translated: CASSPDGHYGYTF.

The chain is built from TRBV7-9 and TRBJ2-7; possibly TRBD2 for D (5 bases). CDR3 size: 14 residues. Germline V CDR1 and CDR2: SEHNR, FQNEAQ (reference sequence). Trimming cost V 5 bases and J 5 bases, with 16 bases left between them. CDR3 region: CASSQGGATHEQYF. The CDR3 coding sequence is TGTGCCAGCAGCCAAGGAGGTGCTACCCACGAGCAGTACTTC.

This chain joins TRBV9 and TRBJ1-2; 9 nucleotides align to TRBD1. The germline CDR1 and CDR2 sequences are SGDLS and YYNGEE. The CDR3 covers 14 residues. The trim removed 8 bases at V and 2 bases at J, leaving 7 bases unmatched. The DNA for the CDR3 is TGTGCCAGTACCCAGGACAGGGGAAACTATGGCTACACCTTC. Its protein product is CASTQDRGNYGYTF.

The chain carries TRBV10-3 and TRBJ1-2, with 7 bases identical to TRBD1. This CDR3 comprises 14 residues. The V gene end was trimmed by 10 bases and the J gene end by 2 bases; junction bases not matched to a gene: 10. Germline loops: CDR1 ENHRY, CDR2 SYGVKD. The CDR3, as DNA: TGTGCCAGCCGAGAACCGGGACAGAACTATGGCTACACCTTC. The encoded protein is CASREPGQNYGYTF.

Here the CDR3 reads CASKSATNEKLFF. The CDR3 bases are TGTGCCAGCAAAAGTGCAACTAATGAAAAACTGTTTTTT. The chain joins TRBV2 to TRBJ1-4, with D hard to call. V dropped 7 bases and J dropped 0 bases, with 6 bases sitting between them. The CDR3 is 13 residues long. Per germline, CDR1 SNHLY and CDR2 FYNNEI.

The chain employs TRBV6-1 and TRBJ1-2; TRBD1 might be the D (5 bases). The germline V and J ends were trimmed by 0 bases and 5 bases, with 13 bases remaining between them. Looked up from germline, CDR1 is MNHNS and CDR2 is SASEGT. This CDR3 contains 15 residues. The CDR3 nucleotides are TGTGCCAGCAGTGAAGCGGCACAGGCCCTTTATGGCTACACCTTC. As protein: CASSEAAQALYGYTF.

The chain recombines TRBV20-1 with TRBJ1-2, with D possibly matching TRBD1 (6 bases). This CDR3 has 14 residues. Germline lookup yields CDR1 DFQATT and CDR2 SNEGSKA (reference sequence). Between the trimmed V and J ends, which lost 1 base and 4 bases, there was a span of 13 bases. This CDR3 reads CSARGGRGPYGYTF. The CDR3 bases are TGCAGTGCTAGAGGTGGCAGGGGTCCCTATGGCTACACCTTC.

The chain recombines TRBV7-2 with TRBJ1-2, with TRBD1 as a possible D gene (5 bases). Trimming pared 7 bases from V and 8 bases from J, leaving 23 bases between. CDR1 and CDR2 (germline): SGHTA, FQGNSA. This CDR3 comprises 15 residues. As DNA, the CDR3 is TGTGCCAGCACCAATATCTCCCGGCAGGGCCCCGGCTACACCTTC. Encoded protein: CASTNISRQGPGYTF.

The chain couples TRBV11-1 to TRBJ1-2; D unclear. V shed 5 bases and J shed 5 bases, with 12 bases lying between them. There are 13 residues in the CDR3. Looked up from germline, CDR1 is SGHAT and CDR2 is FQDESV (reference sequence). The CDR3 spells CASSPSGRYGYTF. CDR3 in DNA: TGTGCCAGCAGCCCGAGCGGCCGATATGGCTACACCTTC.